This T cell receptor (beta chain) was obtained from a study of blood T cell repertoires in COVID-19. Study-level background: Sample material is recorded as cDNA or gDNA derived from T cells, B-cell-depleted T cells, or PBMCs.

CDR1 and CDR2 (germline): LGHNA, YSLEER. This CDR3 comprises 16 residues. Trimming at V came to 0 bases and at J to 3 bases, leaving 7 bases not matched to a gene. The method was immunoSEQ multiplex PCR; TCRdb's version includes in-frame clones alone and lacks a portion of them. The repertoire holds about 82,000 clones, with 80% as singletons. The chain links TRBV4-3 to TRBJ1-1, with 7 bases fitting TRBD1. This receptor was obtained from a woman aged 40-49 years with active or convalescent COVID-19. The source material was peripheral blood. In nucleotides, the CDR3 is TGCGCCAGCAGCCAAGACCGACAGGGTTCGGACACTGAAGCTTTCTTT. This encodes CASSQDRQGSDTEAFF.